The entry below describes one TCR beta chain. The antigen is not known. Profiling relied on immunoSEQ multiplex PCR, and the TCRdb table lists in-frame clones only, not all of them. Of 20,000 to 30,000 clones listed, more than 65% are singletons. This entry belongs to a study of T cell clones after liver transplantation. In the study overall: Standard immunosuppression, with no induction, continued until 12-24 months after transplant.

Study outcomes and limitations: The donor-reactive repertoire was only partly measurable in two subjects, lacking donor cells.

J gave up 8 bases and V 6 bases, and 6 bases lay outside the gene matches. Looked up from germline, CDR1 is MNHEY and CDR2 is SMNVEV (reference sequence). The CDR3 is made up of 14 amino acids. The sequencing here drew on CD4+ T cells from blood, taken before liver transplant. The TCR originated in a human donor who received a liver transplant. The chain uses TRBV27 and TRBJ2-1; 11 bases map to TRBD2. CDR3 residues: CASSNSGRAHEQFF. The CDR3 nucleotides read TGTGCCAGCAGCAATAGCGGGAGGGCCCATGAGCAGTTCTTC.